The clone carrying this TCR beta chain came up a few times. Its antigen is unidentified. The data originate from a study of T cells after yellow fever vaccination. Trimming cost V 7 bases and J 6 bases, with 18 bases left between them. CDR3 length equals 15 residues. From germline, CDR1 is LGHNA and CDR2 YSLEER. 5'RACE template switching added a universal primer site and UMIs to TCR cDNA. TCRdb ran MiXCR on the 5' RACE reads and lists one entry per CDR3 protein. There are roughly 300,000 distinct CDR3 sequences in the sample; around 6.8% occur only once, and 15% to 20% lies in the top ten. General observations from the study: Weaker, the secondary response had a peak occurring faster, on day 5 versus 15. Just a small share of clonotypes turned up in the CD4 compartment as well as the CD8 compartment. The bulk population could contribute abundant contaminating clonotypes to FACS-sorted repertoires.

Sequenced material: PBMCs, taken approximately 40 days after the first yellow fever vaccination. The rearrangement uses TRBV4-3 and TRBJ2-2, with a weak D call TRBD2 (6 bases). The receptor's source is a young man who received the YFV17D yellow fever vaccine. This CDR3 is CASTQFVGGSGELFF. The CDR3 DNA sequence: TGCGCCAGCACCCAGTTTGTGGGGGGATCCGGGGAGCTGTTTTTT.